The subject of this entry is one TCR beta chain. In building TCR beta libraries, iRepertoire HTBI primers were used together with Arm-PCR of CDR3 regions. TCRdb redid the calling of the multiplex PCR reads with MiXCR, one entry per CDR3 protein. The repertoire holds roughly 450,000 distinct CDR3 sequences, with approximately 23% as singletons. The sample belongs to a study of regulatory T cells in long-lasting Graves disease. Stated time point: persistent/refractory GD, antithyroid drugs over 5 years with positive TRAb. RNA isolated from PBMCs was used to make the TCR library. The germline CDR1 and CDR2 sequences are SGHRS and YFSETQ. The CDR3 consists of 13 residues. Trimming at V came to 6 bases and at J to 6 bases, leaving 2 bases not matched to a gene.

The chain employs TRBV5-1 and TRBJ2-2; 10 positions agree with TRBD2. Source: peripheral blood mononuclear cells (PBMCs), taken when the disease was refractory, from a patient treated with antithyroid drugs. This TCR derives from a female donor with Graves disease. CDR3 in amino acids: CASIGLAAGELFF. The CDR3 DNA follows: TGCGCCAGCATCGGACTAGCGGCCGGGGAGCTGTTTTTT. Combining the CDR3 with reference TRBV5-1 and TRBJ2-2 gives the whole variable domain KAGVTQTPRYLIKTRGQQVTLSCSPISGHRSVSWYQQTPGQGLQFLFEYFSETQRNKGNFPGRFSGRQFSNSRSEMNVSTLELGDSALYLCASIGLAAGELFFGEGSRLTVL.